These 17 T cell receptor beta chains were all obtained from the same sample, sequenced in a study of T cell responses to AZD1222 COVID-19 vaccine. Produced via immunoSEQ multiplex PCR; TCRdb's table is partial and in-frame only. The sample records 150,000 to 200,000 clones, 88% being singletons. Sequenced here: peripheral blood, sampled 28 days after the second AZD1222 dose. Receptor source: an adult who received the AZD1222 COVID-19 vaccine.

This chain links TRBV5-1 with TRBJ2-1; the match to TRBD2 covers 10 bases. Trimming cost V 0 bases and J 6 bases; bases outside gene matches: 3. The germline V gene has CDR1 SGHRS and CDR2 YFSETQ. The CDR3 spans 15 residues. The CDR3 spells CASSLDSGGTNEQFF. DNA of the CDR3: TGCGCCAGCAGCTTGGATAGCGGGGGGACCAATGAGCAGTTCTTC. Full variable domain (remainder filled in from reference TRBV5-1 and TRBJ2-1): KAGVTQTPRYLIKTRGQQVTLSCSPISGHRSVSWYQQTPGQGLQFLFEYFSETQRNKGNFPGRFSGRQFSNSRSEMNVSTLELGDSALYLCASSLDSGGTNEQFFGPGTRLTVL.

This clone has more than one count but fewer than ten. The rearrangement uses TRBV4-3 and TRBJ1-2, with D uncertain. The length of the CDR3 is 15 residues. Germline lookup yields CDR1 LGHNA and CDR2 YSLEER. Trimming removed 0 bases from V and 7 bases from J, with 15 bases in between. In DNA, the CDR3 is TGCGCCAGCAGCCAAGAAAGAATAGTGGAGGGTGGCTACACCTTC. As protein: CASSQERIVEGGYTF.

V is TRBV19 and J is TRBJ2-3; 7 positions match TRBD1. This CDR3 comprises 17 residues. J lost 3 bases, V lost 5 bases, and 14 bases had no gene match. Germline values: CDR1 LNHDA, CDR2 SQIVND (reference sequence). CDR3 in DNA: TGTGCCAGTAGTTCCCTCCGGGACAGCCCATCGACAGATACGCAGTATTTT. Residues: CASSSLRDSPSTDTQYF.

The V gene is TRBV6-5, the J gene TRBJ1-1; a weak D match, TRBD1 (5 bases). Deletions cut 8 bases from V and 6 bases from J, with 16 bases between. This CDR3 contains 13 residues. Germline CDR1 MNHEY, CDR2 SVGAGI. The CDR3 coding sequence is TGTGCCAGCGGGACGGACGTCTTAGCTGAAGCTTTCTTT. This gives the protein CASGTDVLAEAFF.

The chain recombines TRBV7-8 with TRBJ2-5; D is perhaps TRBD1 (6 bases). V shed 1 base and J shed 2 bases, with 14 bases lying between them. Germline loops: CDR1 SGHVS, CDR2 FQNEAQ. CDR3 length: 16 amino acids. DNA for the CDR3: TGTGCCAGCAGCTTAGAAACAGGACAGCTTCAAGAGACCCAGTACTTC. Encoded protein: CASSLETGQLQETQYF.

The chain is built from TRBV25-1 and TRBJ2-4; perhaps D is TRBD1 or TRBD2 (6 bases each). V was shortened by 3 bases and J by 7 bases, with 16 bases between the two germline ends. Germline V gene sequence: CDR1 MGHDK, CDR2 SYGVNS. The CDR3 is 15 residues long. CDR3 bases: TGTGCCAGCAGTGAGTTCGTCGGGGGCTGGAACATTCAGTACTTC. Amino acid sequence: CASSEFVGGWNIQYF.

This clone appeared once. This rearrangement joins TRBV7-2 to TRBJ1-1; D gene ambiguous. Germline V CDR1 and CDR2: SGHTA, FQGNSA. The CDR3 runs 15 residues. Trimming removed 2 bases from V and 1 base from J, with 11 bases in between. This CDR3 is CASSLQGGRNTEAFF. Written as DNA, the CDR3 is TGTGCCAGCAGCTTACAAGGAGGGAGGAACACTGAAGCTTTCTTT.

The rearrangement uses TRBV5-6 and TRBJ1-1; 10 positions match TRBD1. CDR1 is SGHDT, CDR2 YYEEEE, per germline. The CDR3 is 14 residues long. Trimming at V came to 0 bases and at J to 11 bases, leaving 7 bases not matched to a gene. The CDR3 coding sequence is TGTGCCAGCAGCTTGGGACAGGGGGCATTTCAGGCTTTCTTT. Its protein is CASSLGQGAFQAFF.

V gene TRBV6-6 combines with J gene TRBJ1-3; a possible D gene is TRBD1 (5 bases). The V end was cut by 5 bases, the J end by 0 bases, with 17 bases between. This CDR3 contains 17 residues. Germline CDR1 MNHNY, CDR2 SVGAGI (reference sequence). This CDR3 is CASSRNWGEFSGNTIYF. DNA of the CDR3: TGTGCCAGCAGTCGCAATTGGGGGGAATTCTCTGGAAACACCATATATTTT.

This sequence joins TRBV7-3 and TRBJ2-1; 8 bases align to TRBD1. From germline, CDR1 is SGHTA and CDR2 FQGTGA. V lost 5 bases, J lost 15 bases, and 9 bases stayed unmatched. The CDR3 covers 12 residues. In DNA, the CDR3 is TGTGCCAGCAGCCGCGGACAGGGCCCCCTGTTCTTC. As protein: CASSRGQGPLFF.

J is TRBJ1-6 and V is TRBV5-1; 9 bases line up with TRBD1. V lost 4 bases to trimming and J lost 8 bases; unmatched junction nucleotides: 7. Germline CDR1 SGHRS, CDR2 YFSETQ. The CDR3 runs 15 residues. This CDR3 reads CASSPQTGGDSPLHF. The CDR3 DNA reads as TGCGCCAGCAGCCCCCAGACAGGGGGGGATTCACCCCTCCACTTT.

V usage is TRBV9 and J usage is TRBJ2-2; D is perhaps TRBD1 (6 bases). Germline loops: CDR1 SGDLS, CDR2 YYNGEE. The germline V and J ends were trimmed by 0 bases and 6 bases, with 12 bases remaining between them. The CDR3 is 15 residues long. The CDR3 reads CASSVATGMAGELFF. The DNA of the CDR3 is TGTGCCAGCAGCGTAGCTACAGGGATGGCCGGGGAGCTGTTTTTT.

A note on this clone: Other DNA sequences of this sample code for an identical CDR3. The V gene is TRBV5-1, the J gene TRBJ2-7; weak D call: TRBD2 (5 bases). CDR3 length: 14 residues. The germline V and J ends were trimmed by 0 bases and 1 base, with 8 bases remaining between them. CDR1 SGHRS and CDR2 YFSETQ come from the germline V gene. CDR3 coding DNA: TGCGCCAGCAGCTTGGCCGGGATGTCCTACGAGCAGTACTTC. As protein: CASSLAGMSYEQYF. The variable domain in full, with the rest retrieved from reference TRBV5-1 and TRBJ2-7, is KAGVTQTPRYLIKTRGQQVTLSCSPISGHRSVSWYQQTPGQGLQFLFEYFSETQRNKGNFPGRFSGRQFSNSRSEMNVSTLELGDSALYLCASSLAGMSYEQYFGPGTRLTVT.

The chain links TRBV23-1 to TRBJ1-5; D remains ambiguous. Being an ORF, TRBV23-1 has a function that is uncertain. This CDR3 region has 13 residues. The V end was cut by 0 bases, the J end by 12 bases, with 12 bases between. The CDR3 loop is CASSQSTRTVQHF. The CDR3 coding sequence is TGCGCCAGCAGTCAATCTACGAGGACCGTCCAGCATTTT.

This clone was seen a single time. The chain combines TRBV2 with TRBJ2-7, with 7 nucleotides matching TRBD2. Germline loops: CDR1 SNHLY, CDR2 FYNNEI. CDR3 length: 15 residues. V lost 7 bases, J lost 3 bases, and 12 bases stayed unmatched. The CDR3 DNA reads as TGTGCCAGCAACGGCGGGGGATTCCCCGTCTACGAGCAGTACTTC. Protein sequence: CASNGGGFPVYEQYF.

The chain has TRBV7-9 and TRBJ1-2; D remains ambiguous. The CDR3 spans 14 residues. The V and J ends lost 3 bases and 10 bases respectively, with 18 bases between them. Germline values: CDR1 SEHNR, CDR2 FQNEAQ (reference sequence). The CDR3 reads CASSFNRAEDPYTF. In DNA, the CDR3 is TGTGCCAGCAGCTTCAATCGTGCAGAAGATCCCTACACCTTC.

This rearrangement joins TRBV18 to TRBJ2-1; D perhaps matches TRBD2 (6 bases). Germline V gives CDR1 KGHSH, CDR2 LQKENI. With 3 bases removed from V and 6 bases from J, the gap between germline ends came to 12 bases. The CDR3 loop spans 14 amino acids. The CDR3: CASSPGGTVNEQFF. The CDR3 nucleotides are TGTGCCAGCTCACCGGGCGGGACTGTCAATGAGCAGTTCTTC.